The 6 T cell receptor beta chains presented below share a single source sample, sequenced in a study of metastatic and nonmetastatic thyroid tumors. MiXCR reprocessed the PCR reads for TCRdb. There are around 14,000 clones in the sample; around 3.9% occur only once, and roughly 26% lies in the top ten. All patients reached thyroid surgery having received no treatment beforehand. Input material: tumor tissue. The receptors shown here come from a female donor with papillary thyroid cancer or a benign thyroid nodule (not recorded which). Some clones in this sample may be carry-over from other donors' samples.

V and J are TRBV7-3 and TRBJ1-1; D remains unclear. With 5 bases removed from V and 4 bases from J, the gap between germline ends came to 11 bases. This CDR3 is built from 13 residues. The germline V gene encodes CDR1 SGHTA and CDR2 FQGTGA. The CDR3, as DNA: TGTGCCAGCAGCAAACTCCCGGGCACTGAAGCTTTCTTT. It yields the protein CASSKLPGTEAFF.

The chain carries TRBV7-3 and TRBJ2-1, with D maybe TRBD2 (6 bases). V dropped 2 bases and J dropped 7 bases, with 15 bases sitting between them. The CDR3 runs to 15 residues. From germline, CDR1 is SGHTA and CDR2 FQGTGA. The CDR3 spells CASSLSLGSQNEQFF. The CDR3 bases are TGTGCCAGCAGCTTATCCCTCGGGAGCCAGAATGAGCAGTTCTTC.

DNA for the CDR3: TGTGCCAGCAGCTTAGAGAGTCCCACAGATACGCAGTATTTT. It yields the protein CASSLESPTDTQYF. V gene TRBV7-9 combines with J gene TRBJ2-3; D unclear. V dropped 1 base and J dropped 2 bases, with 7 bases sitting between them. The germline CDR1 and CDR2 sequences are SEHNR and FQNEAQ (reference sequence). CDR3 length equals 14 residues.

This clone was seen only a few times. CDR3: CASSEAGAKEQYF. The CDR3 bases are TGTGCCAGCAGTGAGGCGGGAGCGAAAGAGCAGTACTTC. V gene TRBV6-1 combines with J gene TRBJ2-7; 7 nucleotides line up with TRBD2. V shed 3 bases, J shed 7 bases, and the junction held 6 bases outside the gene matches. Germline-derived CDR1 and CDR2 are MNHNS and SASEGT. The CDR3 is made up of 13 amino acids.

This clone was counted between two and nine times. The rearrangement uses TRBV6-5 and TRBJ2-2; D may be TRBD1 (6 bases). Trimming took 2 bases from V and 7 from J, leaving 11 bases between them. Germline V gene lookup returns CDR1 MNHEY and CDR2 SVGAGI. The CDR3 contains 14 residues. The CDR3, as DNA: TGTGCCAGCAGTTACGTCAGGGGCCTCGGGGAGCTGTTTTTT. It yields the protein CASSYVRGLGELFF.

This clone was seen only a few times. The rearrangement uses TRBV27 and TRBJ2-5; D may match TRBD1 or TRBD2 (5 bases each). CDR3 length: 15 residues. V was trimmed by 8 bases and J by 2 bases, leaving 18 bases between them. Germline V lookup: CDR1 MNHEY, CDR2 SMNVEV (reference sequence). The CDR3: CASSSGGGGQETQYF. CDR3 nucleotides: TGTGCCAGCTCCTCCGGTGGGGGTGGGCAAGAGACCCAGTACTTC.